The sequence of this T cell receptor (beta chain) was determined in a study of shared clonotypes between healthy human individuals. The V gene end was trimmed by 4 bases and the J gene end by 4 bases; junction bases not matched to a gene: 6. Germline CDR1 reads MDHEN; CDR2 reads SYDVKM. The CDR3 has 15 amino acids. A CD45RA+ naive subset and a CD45RA-negative memory subset were split from CD4+ cells. As regards this clone: Its antigen is not known.

Findings and limits, study-wide: Clonotypes shared by all four sorted-subset donors had higher generation probabilities than non-shared clonotypes.

Profiled with immunoSEQ multiplex PCR; TCRdb holds only in-frame clones, not every one. The data show 2 million to 3 million clones, 80% to 95% seen once. The origin of this receptor is a man aged 18 to 29 in good health. Some clones in this sample may be carry-over from other donors' samples. The chain links TRBV28 to TRBJ2-5; 10 bases are shared with TRBD2. Sequenced sample: naive CD4+ T cells from PBMCs. Subset denoted: CD45RA+ positively selected. As DNA, the CDR3 is TGTGCCAGCAGTTATCTAGCGGGAGTAGGAGAGACCCAGTACTTC. Amino acids: CASSYLAGVGETQYF.